These 22 T cell receptor beta chains came from one sample sequenced in a study of CD8 T cells in Susac syndrome. RNA totalling about 0.45 to 1 ug underwent reverse transcription with random hexamers. TCRdb re-called the immunoSEQ multiplex PCR reads with MiXCR, one entry per CDR3 protein. The table shows about 150,000 distinct CDR3 sequences, with nearly 97% occurring only once. Sequenced input: CD8+ T cells from PBMCs. The receptor source for this set is a human donor with multiple sclerosis.

This sequence joins TRBV20-1 and TRBJ1-1; D not resolved. The V and J ends lost 4 bases and 0 bases respectively, with 6 bases between them. The CDR3 covers 12 residues. CDR1 and CDR2 from the germline V gene are DFQATT and SNEGSKA (reference sequence). In nucleotides, the CDR3 is TGCAGTGCTAAAGAGTTGAACACTGAAGCTTTCTTT. Its protein product is CSAKELNTEAFF.

The chain links TRBV2 to TRBJ2-7; D remains ambiguous. V was cut by 7 bases and J by 0 bases, with 16 bases left in between. Per the germline V gene, CDR1 is SNHLY and CDR2 is FYNNEI. The CDR3 consists of 15 residues. The CDR3 reads CASTEGPPSSYEQYF. DNA of the CDR3: TGTGCCAGCACCGAAGGTCCCCCTAGCTCCTACGAGCAGTACTTC.

This clonotype has more than one count but fewer than ten. This sequence joins TRBV7-9 and TRBJ2-7; possible D gene TRBD1, 6 bases. Per the germline V gene, CDR1 is SEHNR and CDR2 is FQNEAQ (reference sequence). The CDR3 consists of 14 residues. V lost 3 bases and J 0 bases, leaving 9 bases between the germline ends. The chain's CDR3 is CASSLDSSSYEQYF. In nucleotides, the CDR3 is TGTGCCAGCAGCTTGGACAGTAGCTCCTACGAGCAGTACTTC.

The chain uses TRBV20-1 and TRBJ2-7; 7 bases are a match to TRBD1. The CDR3 contains 13 residues. Germline CDR1 DFQATT, CDR2 SNEGSKA (reference sequence). J gave up 5 bases and V 2 bases, and 6 bases lay outside the gene matches. The CDR3 region has the DNA TGCAGTGCTAGACCGACAGGGATGCACGAGCAGTACTTC. This encodes CSARPTGMHEQYF.

The chain has TRBV27 and TRBJ1-1; D call uncertain. The germline V and J ends were trimmed by 6 bases and 3 bases, with 17 bases remaining between them. The CDR3 is 15 amino acids. In germline, CDR1 is MNHEY, CDR2 SMNVEV (reference sequence). This chain's CDR3 is CASSTNGPLDTEAFF. CDR3 sequence (DNA): TGTGCCAGCAGCACTAACGGACCCCTGGACACTGAAGCTTTCTTT.

This chain connects TRBV11-2 to TRBJ1-5; 7 bases align to TRBD1. V shed 4 bases, J shed 6 bases, and the junction held 6 bases outside the gene matches. Germline V lookup: CDR1 SGHAT, CDR2 FQNNGV. The CDR3 has 14 residues. CDR3 amino acids: CASSYTGAGQPQHF. The CDR3 DNA reads TGTGCCAGCAGCTATACAGGGGCGGGTCAGCCCCAGCATTTT.

The chain employs TRBV3-1 and TRBJ1-4, with TRBD1 as a possible D gene (5 bases). Germline lookup yields CDR1 LGHDT and CDR2 YNNKEL (reference sequence). Trimming took off 2 bases at V and 7 bases at J, with 14 bases between the two ends. The CDR3 sequence is 15 residues long. In DNA form, the CDR3 reads TGTGCCAGCAGCCAAAAGGGACTAAGGAGTGAAAAACTGTTTTTT. Translation: CASSQKGLRSEKLFF.

This chain links TRBV29-1 with TRBJ1-5, with D unresolved. Germline lookup yields CDR1 SQVTM and CDR2 ANQGSEA. The CDR3 contains 14 residues. Trimming shortened V by 6 bases and J by 0 bases, and 12 bases separated the two germline ends. CDR3: CSVLMTDSNQPQHF. CDR3 DNA: TGCAGCGTCCTAATGACCGATAGCAATCAGCCCCAGCATTTT. The complete variable domain, with remaining parts taken from reference TRBV29-1 and TRBJ1-5, reads SAVISQKPSRDICQRGTSLTIQCQVDSQVTMMFWYRQQPGQSLTLIATANQGSEATYESGFVIDKFPISRPNLTFSTLTVSNMSPEDSSIYLCSVLMTDSNQPQHFGDGTRLSIL.

The V call is TRBV3-1, the J call TRBJ2-4; 7 nucleotides line up with TRBD1. Looked up from germline, CDR1 is LGHDT and CDR2 is YNNKEL (reference sequence). V lost 4 bases to trimming and J lost 10 bases; unmatched junction nucleotides: 7. The CDR3 runs 13 residues. The CDR3 DNA sequence: TGTGCCAGCAGCCTCGGGACAGAGAGGATTCAGTACTTC. Translation: CASSLGTERIQYF. Drawing the rest from reference TRBV3-1 and TRBJ2-4, the complete variable domain is DTAVSQTPKYLVTQMGNDKSIKCEQNLGHDTMYWYKQDSKKFLKIMFSYNNKELIINETVPNRFSPKSPDKAHLNLHINSLELGDSAVYFCASSLGTERIQYFGAGTRLSVL.

V gene TRBV30 combines with J gene TRBJ2-1; D is possibly TRBD2 (6 bases). Germline assignment: CDR1 GTSNPN and CDR2 SVGIG (reference sequence). The CDR3 runs to 17 residues. The V end was cut by 0 bases, the J end by 5 bases, with 20 bases between. The CDR3 nucleotides are TGTGCCTGGAGTGTGGGGTCAAGGAGGGGACCTCACAATGAGCAGTTCTTC. Translated, it gives CAWSVGSRRGPHNEQFF.

The chain uses TRBV6-5 and TRBJ1-1, with D unresolved. Trimming shortened V by 0 bases and J by 0 bases, and 5 bases separated the two germline ends. Germline CDR1 MNHEY, CDR2 SVGAGI. This CDR3 has 14 residues. The CDR3 sequence is CASSYSPVNTEAFF. As DNA, the CDR3 is TGTGCCAGCAGTTACTCGCCGGTGAACACTGAAGCTTTCTTT.

The gene calls are TRBV12-3 or TRBV12-4 and TRBJ1-2; no clear D gene. Trimming left V 3 bases short and J 6 bases short, with 8 bases between. CDR3 length: 12 residues. The CDR3 spells CASSFDSHGYTF. CDR3 sequence (DNA): TGTGCCAGCAGTTTCGACTCACATGGCTACACCTTC.

In its sample, this clonotype was seen once. The chain uses TRBV11-2 and TRBJ2-1, with a possible D match to TRBD2 (6 bases). Per germline, CDR1 SGHAT and CDR2 FQNNGV. This CDR3 has 15 residues. The V end was cut by 6 bases, the J end by 8 bases, with 20 bases between. CDR3 protein: CASRLGTPSRDEQFF. The CDR3 coding sequence is TGTGCCAGCAGGCTCGGGACTCCCTCTAGGGATGAGCAGTTCTTC.

The gene calls are TRBV29-1 and TRBJ2-2, with TRBD2 identical over 9 bases. Trimming took 6 bases from V and 6 from J; bases not matched to a gene: 8. The germline V gene has CDR1 SQVTM and CDR2 ANQGSEA. The CDR3 sequence is 14 residues long. CDR3 protein: CSVLLSGGPGELFF. As DNA, the CDR3 is TGCAGCGTCCTCCTCAGCGGGGGGCCCGGGGAGCTGTTTTTT.

CDR3 protein: CAAPAWVREAETQYF. CDR3 DNA: TGTGCCGCCCCCGCGTGGGTCCGGGAGGCGGAGACCCAGTACTTC. The chain couples TRBV5-4 to TRBJ2-5, with TRBD2 identical over 7 bases. V lost 10 bases, J lost 5 bases, and 17 bases stayed unmatched. The CDR3 has 15 amino acids. Germline-derived CDR1 and CDR2 are SGHNT and YYREEE (reference sequence). The whole variable domain, remainder taken from reference TRBV5-4 and TRBJ2-5, is ETGVTQSPTHLIKTRGQQVTLRCSSQSGHNTVSWYQQALGQGPQFIFQYYREEENGRGNFPPRFSGLQFPNYSSELNVNALELDDSALYLCAAPAWVREAETQYFGPGTRLLVL.

V usage is TRBV7-2 and J usage is TRBJ1-2; 10 bases map to TRBD1. This CDR3 spans 13 amino acids. Germline V gene sequence: CDR1 SGHTA, CDR2 FQGNSA. Trimming at V came to 4 bases and at J to 8 bases, leaving 4 bases not matched to a gene. The CDR3 is CASSWDRGWGYTF. CDR3 coding DNA: TGTGCCAGCAGCTGGGACAGGGGATGGGGCTACACCTTC.

The chain uses TRBV3-1 and TRBJ1-1, with 11 bases fitting TRBD1. CDR3 length equals 15 residues. After removal of 2 bases from V and 4 bases from J, the junction contained 3 bases not matched to a gene. Germline CDR1 reads LGHDT; CDR2 reads YNNKEL (reference sequence). CDR3 coding DNA: TGTGCCAGCAGCCAAACCGGGACAGGGGGCACTGAAGCTTTCTTT. Translating it yields CASSQTGTGGTEAFF.

V and J are TRBV5-4 and TRBJ2-3; 9 bases line up with TRBD2. Germline V CDR1 and CDR2: SGHNT, YYREEE (reference sequence). This CDR3 spans 15 amino acids. Germline trimming cut 3 bases from V and 6 bases from J; bases unmatched to any gene: 8. The CDR3 loop reads CASSYRSGGVDTQYF. CDR3 coding DNA: TGTGCCAGCAGCTACCGTAGCGGGGGAGTGGATACGCAGTATTTT.

This chain links TRBV6-6 with TRBJ1-1; 8 bases match TRBD1. With V trimmed by 8 bases and J by 7 bases, 3 bases remained unmatched. This CDR3 has 11 amino acids. CDR1 and CDR2 from the germline V gene are MNHNY and SVGAGI (reference sequence). CDR3: CASRTGNEAFF. CDR3 in DNA: TGTGCCAGCCGGACAGGGAATGAAGCTTTCTTT.

The chain is built from TRBV12-3 or TRBV12-4 and TRBJ2-1; 7 nucleotides match TRBD1. The CDR3 extends over 12 amino acids. After removal of 5 bases from V and 8 bases from J, the junction contained 3 bases not matched to a gene. DNA for the CDR3: TGTGCCAGCAGTCCGACAGGGTATGAGCAGTTCTTC. Protein product: CASSPTGYEQFF.

This chain uses TRBV30 with TRBJ1-3, with D maybe TRBD1 (5 bases). The CDR3 has 14 residues. Germline V gene lookup returns CDR1 GTSNPN and CDR2 SVGIG (reference sequence). Between the trimmed V and J ends, which lost 5 bases and 7 bases, there was a span of 18 bases. The CDR3 loop is CAWGRDSSGNTIYF. CDR3 bases: TGTGCCTGGGGCCGGGACTCGAGCGGGAACACCATATATTTT.

This chain links TRBV13 with TRBJ2-7, with D perhaps matching TRBD1 or TRBD2 (5 bases each). The CDR3 spans 14 residues. CDR1 is PRHDT, CDR2 FYEKMQ, per germline (reference sequence). V gave up 4 bases and J gave up 3 bases, with 13 bases separating them. The CDR3 region is CASSSAGDDYEQYV. The CDR3 bases are TGTGCCAGCAGCTCTGCCGGGGACGACTACGAGCAGTACGTC.